This TCR beta chain was sequenced for a study of a mutant IDH1 vaccine in newly diagnosed glioma. Study as a whole: Treated patients, averaging about 40 years, were 62.5% male and roughly 40% female. Therapy received beforehand was radiotherapy, temozolomide, or both, with most patients given both. Study outcomes and limitations: Pseudoprogression appeared independent of alterations in top peripheral clonotypes.

TCRdb's copy holds only in-frame clones and misses some; the assay was immunoSEQ multiplex PCR. Altogether about 66,000 clones are present, around 86% being singletons, with the ten largest covering 2.9%. Time point denoted: baseline, week 1 (first vaccination visit). The treatment here: pre-vaccination baseline after standard-of-care therapy. New astrocytomas of WHO grade 3 or 4 that were IDH1-mutant and ATRX-lost were found in the donors. This clone was counted between two and nine times. Its antigen is as yet unknown. Source: PBMCs, taken from a glioma patient treated with radiotherapy, temozolomide or both. This clonotype originated in a man younger than 45 with glioma.

The CDR3 spells CASSWTRDCGYSNQPQHF. CDR3 in DNA: TGTGCCAGCAGCTGGACGAGAGACTGTGGGTATAGCAATCAGCCCCAGCATTTT. The chain couples TRBV11-3 to TRBJ1-5; the D is unclear. Trimming pared 4 bases from V and 0 bases from J, leaving 19 bases between. CDR1 is SGHNT and CDR2 is YENEEA in the germline V gene. The CDR3 loop spans 18 amino acids.